What follows is one T cell receptor (beta chain) and its context. Antigen unknown. This entry comes from a study of T cells in Graves' hyperthyroidism and ophthalmopathy. Study conclusions and caveats: The model foresaw ophthalmopathy a median roughly 6 months prior to onset.

Trimming removed 3 bases from V and 5 bases from J, with 8 bases in between. Germline CDR1 and CDR2: LGHNT and FRNRAP. CDR3 length: 13 amino acids. Ophthalmopathy patients had moderate-to-severe active disease, CAS ≥3, NOSPECS ≥4, and disease duration under 3 months. It was uncontrolled infection, other autoimmune disease, pregnancy or lactation that excluded patients. Amplified regions were TCR beta CDR3 sequences from RNA transcripts. Using the HTBI primer set, a first-round RT-PCR was run on the TCR CDR3. TCRdb ran MiXCR on the multiplex PCR reads and lists one entry per CDR3 protein. Of about 600,000 distinct CDR3 sequences listed, roughly 15% are singletons.

The sequence came from a woman aged 45-65 years with Graves' ophthalmopathy. Sequencing input: blood. The chain employs TRBV12-5 and TRBJ2-1; D not certain. The CDR3 region is CASGLAPNNEQFF. Here the CDR3 DNA reads TGTGCTAGTGGTTTAGCGCCCAACAATGAGCAGTTCTTC.